The T cell receptor beta chain described here comes from a study of blood T cell repertoires in COVID-19. Background on the study: The United States, Italy and Spain provided the acute and convalescent COVID-19 samples.

Measured with immunoSEQ multiplex PCR; TCRdb has only the in-frame clones, and not every one. The data contain around 94,000 clones, roughly 86% of them seen just once; the ten biggest clones take up about 10%. V gave up 2 bases and J gave up 0 bases, with 4 bases separating them. CDR3 length: 13 amino acids. Germline CDR1 and CDR2: SNHLY and FYNNEI. The sequencing input was peripheral blood. This receptor was obtained from a middle-aged man with active or convalescent COVID-19. The chain is built from TRBV2 and TRBJ1-2; unclear D gene. The CDR3 reads CASSETTNYGYTF. Written as DNA, the CDR3 is TGTGCCAGCAGTGAAACAACTAACTATGGCTACACCTTC. Using reference TRBV2 and TRBJ1-2 for the parts outside the CDR3, the full variable domain is EPEVTQTPSHQVTQMGQEVILRCVPISNHLYFYWYRQILGQKVEFLVSFYNNEISEKSEIFDDQFSVERPDGSNFTLKIRSTKLEDSAMYFCASSETTNYGYTFGSGTRLTVV.